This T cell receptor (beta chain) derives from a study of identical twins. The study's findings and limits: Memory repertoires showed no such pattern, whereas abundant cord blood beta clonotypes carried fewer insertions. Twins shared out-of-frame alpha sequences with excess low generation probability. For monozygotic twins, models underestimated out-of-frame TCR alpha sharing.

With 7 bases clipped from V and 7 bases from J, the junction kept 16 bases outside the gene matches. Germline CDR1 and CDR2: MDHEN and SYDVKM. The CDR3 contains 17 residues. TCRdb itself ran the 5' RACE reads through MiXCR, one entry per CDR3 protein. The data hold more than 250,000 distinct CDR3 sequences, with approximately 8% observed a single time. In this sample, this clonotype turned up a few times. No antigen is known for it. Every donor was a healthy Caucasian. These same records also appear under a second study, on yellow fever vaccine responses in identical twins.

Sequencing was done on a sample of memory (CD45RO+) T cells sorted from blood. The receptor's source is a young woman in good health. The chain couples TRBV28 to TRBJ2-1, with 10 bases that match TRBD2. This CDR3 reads CASTGQFGTSVLNEQFF. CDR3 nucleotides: TGTGCCAGCACCGGGCAATTCGGGACTAGCGTTCTGAATGAGCAGTTCTTC.